Listed below are T cell receptor beta chains from one sample, sequenced in a study of T cells after yellow fever vaccination. TCRdb ran MiXCR on the 5' RACE reads and lists one entry per CDR3 protein. The sample gives approximately 32,000 distinct CDR3 sequences, about 10% of which show up once; more than 10% is in the top ten. This specimen consisted of PBMCs, either bulk or a sorted T-cell subset (CD4+, CD8+, memory, or dextramer-sorted; not recorded which), obtained less than 16 days after the first yellow fever vaccination. All receptors come from a man between 18 and 35 years old who received the YFV17D yellow fever vaccine. CDR3s include the opening cysteine and the closing phenylalanine or tryptophan. Fields, in order: D gene, clone size, V gene, J gene, CDR3 protein, CDR3 DNA. D genes are given only for firm matches. Only part of the rows carry a size: once, few, many, or a class if the clone is expanded.

D: TRBD1
size: .
V: TRBV4-1
J: TRBJ1-5
CDR3: CASSQDSARGANQPQHF
DNA: TGCGCCAGCAGCCAAGACTCGGCCAGGGGGGCCAATCAGCCCCAGCATTTT

D: TRBD1
size: many
V: TRBV2
J: TRBJ1-1
CDR3: CASSRQGENTEAFF
DNA: TGTGCCAGCAGTCGACAGGGGGAGAACACTGAAGCTTTCTTT

D: TRBD2
size: many
V: TRBV4-3
J: TRBJ2-1
CDR3: CASSFSSGRDNEQFF
DNA: TGCGCCAGCAGCTTCTCTAGCGGGCGAGACAATGAGCAGTTCTTC

D: .
size: many
V: TRBV29-1
J: TRBJ1-1
CDR3: CSVGSMNTEAFF
DNA: TGCAGCGTTGGGAGCATGAACACTGAAGCTTTCTTT

D: .
size: many
V: TRBV6-5
J: TRBJ1-6
CDR3: CASSYVAGENSPLHF
DNA: TGTGCCAGCAGTTACGTGGCAGGCGAGAATTCACCCCTCCACTTT

D: .
size: many
V: TRBV20-1
J: TRBJ2-7
CDR3: CSASLPGSTYEQYF
DNA: TGCAGTGCTAGTCTCCCGGGGTCTACCTACGAGCAGTACTTC

D: .
size: many
V: TRBV12-3/TRBV12-4
J: TRBJ1-3
CDR3: CASTNGGHFTRPGGNTIYF
DNA: TGTGCCAGCACTAACGGTGGGCACTTTACTAGGCCTGGTGGAAACACCATATATTTT

D: .
size: many
V: TRBV30
J: TRBJ1-2
CDR3: CAWARDGYTF
DNA: TGTGCCTGGGCCCGGGATGGCTACACCTTC

D: TRBD1
size: many
V: TRBV2
J: TRBJ1-1
CDR3: CASQTGVAFF
DNA: TGTGCCAGTCAGACAGGGGTGGCTTTCTTT

D: .
size: few
V: TRBV3-1
J: TRBJ1-5
CDR3: CASSQDEIGPQHF
DNA: TGTGCCAGCAGCCAAGATGAAATCGGGCCCCAGCATTTT

D: .
size: many
V: TRBV30
J: TRBJ1-6
CDR3: CAWSVEANVHF
DNA: TGTGCCTGGAGTGTAGAGGCCAACGTCCACTTT

D: TRBD1
size: many
V: TRBV6-1
J: TRBJ1-1
CDR3: CASSPGQATEAFF
DNA: TGTGCCAGCAGTCCTGGACAGGCGACTGAAGCTTTCTTT

D: .
size: many
V: TRBV11-2
J: TRBJ2-7
CDR3: CASSLEGHRPTPDEQYF
DNA: TGTGCCAGCAGCTTAGAAGGGCACAGGCCCACTCCCGACGAGCAGTACTTC

D: .
size: many
V: TRBV29-1
J: TRBJ2-6
CDR3: CSVDGSGANVLTF
DNA: TGCAGCGTTGACGGCTCTGGGGCCAACGTCCTGACTTTC

D: .
size: many
V: TRBV12-3/TRBV12-4
J: TRBJ2-5
CDR3: CASRTTGTLVTQYF
DNA: TGTGCCAGCAGAACCACCGGGACCCTAGTGACCCAGTACTTC

D: .
size: many
V: TRBV20-1
J: TRBJ1-2
CDR3: CSAVRGRGKGGYTF
DNA: TGCAGTGCCGTTAGGGGTCGGGGGAAGGGCGGCTACACCTTC

D: TRBD2
size: many
V: TRBV5-5
J: TRBJ2-2
CDR3: CASSLGLAGGLAGELFF
DNA: TGTGCCAGCAGCCTCGGACTAGCGGGGGGCTTAGCCGGGGAGCTGTTTTTT

D: TRBD1
size: many
V: TRBV27
J: TRBJ2-7
CDR3: CASSAGQGALAYEQYF
DNA: TGTGCCAGCAGTGCGGGACAGGGGGCCCTCGCCTACGAGCAGTACTTC

D: .
size: many
V: TRBV4-1
J: TRBJ2-5
CDR3: CASSRSRRQETQYF
DNA: TGCGCCAGCAGCCGGAGTCGGAGGCAGGAGACCCAGTACTTC

D: TRBD2
size: many
V: TRBV20-1
J: TRBJ2-3
CDR3: CSARVAQRGGQSADTQYF
DNA: TGCAGTGCTAGGGTTGCCCAGCGGGGGGGCCAGTCTGCAGATACGCAGTATTTT

D: .
size: many
V: TRBV12-3/TRBV12-4
J: TRBJ1-6
CDR3: CASSLAGGSSPLHF
DNA: TGTGCCAGCAGTTTAGCAGGGGGTAGTTCACCCCTCCACTTT

D: TRBD2
size: many
V: TRBV7-6
J: TRBJ2-1
CDR3: CASSSPTRGGPSSSYNEQFF
DNA: TGTGCCAGCAGCTCTCCGACTCGCGGGGGGCCTTCGAGCTCCTACAATGAGCAGTTCTTC

D: .
size: many
V: TRBV4-3
J: TRBJ1-1
CDR3: CASSQELRVTEAFF
DNA: TGCGCCAGCAGCCAAGAACTGAGGGTCACTGAAGCTTTCTTT

D: .
size: many
V: TRBV11-3
J: TRBJ2-1
CDR3: CASSLDQGGRDYNEQFF
DNA: TGTGCCAGCAGCTTAGATCAGGGGGGAAGGGACTACAATGAGCAGTTCTTC

D: .
size: few
V: TRBV18
J: TRBJ1-2
CDR3: CASSPDTGYTF
DNA: TGTGCCAGCTCACCAGACACTGGCTACACCTTC

D: .
size: many
V: TRBV6-1
J: TRBJ1-2
CDR3: CASGTALTYGYTF
DNA: TGTGCCAGCGGTACCGCCTTAACTTATGGCTACACCTTC

D: TRBD1
size: .
V: TRBV5-1
J: TRBJ2-5
CDR3: CASSLGGQVTVETQYF
DNA: TGCGCCAGCAGCTTGGGGGGACAGGTTACCGTTGAGACCCAGTACTTC

D: .
size: many
V: TRBV5-1
J: TRBJ1-5
CDR3: CASSLEAGYQPQHF
DNA: TGCGCCAGCAGCTTGGAGGCGGGGTATCAGCCCCAGCATTTT

D: .
size: many
V: TRBV12-3/TRBV12-4
J: TRBJ1-2
CDR3: CASSFRVGNGYTF
DNA: TGTGCCAGCAGTTTCCGGGTGGGTAATGGCTACACCTTC

D: .
size: .
V: TRBV5-5
J: TRBJ1-2
CDR3: CAISHRVANYGYTF
DNA: TGTGCCATCAGTCACAGGGTTGCCAACTATGGCTACACCTTC

D: TRBD2
size: many
V: TRBV11-1
J: TRBJ2-2
CDR3: CASSLAGGTTGELFF
DNA: TGTGCCAGCAGCTTAGCGGGGGGGACCACCGGGGAGCTGTTTTTT

D: TRBD1
size: many
V: TRBV5-5
J: TRBJ2-5
CDR3: CASSFRGETQYF
DNA: TGTGCCAGCAGCTTCAGGGGGGAGACCCAGTACTTC

D: .
size: many
V: TRBV10-3
J: TRBJ2-5
CDR3: CAARTGKETQYF
DNA: TGTGCCGCCCGGACTGGGAAGGAGACCCAGTACTTC

D: TRBD1
size: many
V: TRBV7-2
J: TRBJ2-7
CDR3: CASSENLGQGVYEQYF
DNA: TGTGCCAGCAGCGAAAATCTCGGACAGGGAGTCTACGAGCAGTACTTC

D: TRBD2
size: many
V: TRBV25-1
J: TRBJ2-3
CDR3: CASSEGTRYTDTQYF
DNA: TGTGCCAGCAGTGAAGGGACTAGGTACACAGATACGCAGTATTTT

D: TRBD1
size: many
V: TRBV28
J: TRBJ1-6
CDR3: CASRARDRVLSPLHF
DNA: TGTGCCAGCAGGGCCCGGGACAGGGTTTTATCACCCCTCCACTTT

D: TRBD1
size: many
V: TRBV7-3
J: TRBJ2-1
CDR3: CASSPIPGQGAREQFF
DNA: TGTGCCAGCAGCCCCATCCCGGGACAGGGGGCTCGGGAGCAGTTCTTC

D: .
size: many
V: TRBV3-1
J: TRBJ2-1
CDR3: CASSQNVNHRDEQFF
DNA: TGTGCCAGCAGCCAAAATGTCAACCACCGGGATGAGCAGTTCTTC

D: .
size: many
V: TRBV10-3
J: TRBJ1-5
CDR3: CAIRYGGDQPQHF
DNA: TGTGCCATCAGGTATGGGGGGGATCAGCCCCAGCATTTT

D: .
size: .
V: TRBV24-1
J: TRBJ2-5
CDR3: CATSAPWGPSETQYF
DNA: TGTGCCACCAGCGCACCCTGGGGTCCATCAGAGACCCAGTACTTC

D: .
size: many
V: TRBV7-6
J: TRBJ1-5
CDR3: CASSLWRQPQHF
DNA: TGTGCCAGCAGCTTATGGAGGCAGCCCCAGCATTTT

D: .
size: many
V: TRBV29-1
J: TRBJ1-1
CDR3: CSVREPYMNTEAFF
DNA: TGCAGCGTCAGGGAGCCCTACATGAACACTGAAGCTTTCTTT

D: .
size: many
V: TRBV18
J: TRBJ2-1
CDR3: CASSRPGAGKGNEQFF
DNA: TGTGCCAGCTCACGACCGGGGGCAGGGAAGGGCAATGAGCAGTTCTTC

D: .
size: many
V: TRBV14
J: TRBJ2-1
CDR3: CASSRLTGTTYNEQFF
DNA: TGTGCCAGCAGCCGGCTCACCGGGACAACCTACAATGAGCAGTTCTTC

D: TRBD2
size: medium-sized
V: TRBV9
J: TRBJ2-4
CDR3: CASSPTSGGSLVAKNIQYF
DNA: TGTGCCAGCAGCCCGACTAGCGGGGGGTCCCTCGTAGCCAAAAACATTCAGTACTTC

D: TRBD1
size: many
V: TRBV5-1
J: TRBJ2-7
CDR3: CASSSQGAVYEQYF
DNA: TGCGCCAGCAGCTCGCAGGGGGCCGTCTACGAGCAGTACTTC

D: .
size: many
V: TRBV5-1
J: TRBJ2-3
CDR3: CASSLRPGSTDTQYF
DNA: TGCGCCAGCAGCTTAAGGCCAGGGAGCACAGATACGCAGTATTTT

D: .
size: many
V: TRBV4-3
J: TRBJ1-1
CDR3: CASSQQVGNTEAFF
DNA: TGCGCCAGCAGCCAACAGGTGGGAAATACTGAAGCTTTCTTT